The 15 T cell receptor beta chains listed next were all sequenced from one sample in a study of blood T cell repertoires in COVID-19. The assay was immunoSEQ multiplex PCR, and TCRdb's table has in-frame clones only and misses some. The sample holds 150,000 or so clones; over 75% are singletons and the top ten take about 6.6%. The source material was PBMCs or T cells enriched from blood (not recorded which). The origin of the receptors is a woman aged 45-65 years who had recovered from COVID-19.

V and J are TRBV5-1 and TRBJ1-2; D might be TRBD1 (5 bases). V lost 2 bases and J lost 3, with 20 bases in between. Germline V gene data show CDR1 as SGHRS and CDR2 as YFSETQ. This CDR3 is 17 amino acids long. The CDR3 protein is CASSFLADSVSDYGYTF. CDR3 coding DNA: TGCGCCAGCAGCTTTTTGGCAGACAGTGTGTCGGACTATGGCTACACCTTC.

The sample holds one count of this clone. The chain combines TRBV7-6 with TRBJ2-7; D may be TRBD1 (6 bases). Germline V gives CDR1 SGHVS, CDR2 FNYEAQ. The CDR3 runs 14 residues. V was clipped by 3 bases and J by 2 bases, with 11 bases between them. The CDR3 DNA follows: TGTGCCAGCAGCTTTAGAGGGGGACCCTACGAGCAGTACTTC. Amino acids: CASSFRGGPYEQYF.

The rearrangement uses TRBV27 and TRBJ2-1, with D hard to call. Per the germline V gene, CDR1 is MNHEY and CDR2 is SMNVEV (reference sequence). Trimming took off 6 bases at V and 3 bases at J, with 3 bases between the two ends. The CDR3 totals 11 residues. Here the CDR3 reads CASSRYNEQFF. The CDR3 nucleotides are TGTGCCAGCAGCCGCTACAATGAGCAGTTCTTC.

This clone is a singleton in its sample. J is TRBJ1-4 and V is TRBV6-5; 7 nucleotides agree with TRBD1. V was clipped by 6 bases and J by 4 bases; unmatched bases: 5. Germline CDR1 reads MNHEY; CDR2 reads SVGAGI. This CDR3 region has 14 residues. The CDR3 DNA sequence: TGTGCCAGCAGCTTCGGACAGGTTAATGAAAAACTGTTTTTT. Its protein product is CASSFGQVNEKLFF.

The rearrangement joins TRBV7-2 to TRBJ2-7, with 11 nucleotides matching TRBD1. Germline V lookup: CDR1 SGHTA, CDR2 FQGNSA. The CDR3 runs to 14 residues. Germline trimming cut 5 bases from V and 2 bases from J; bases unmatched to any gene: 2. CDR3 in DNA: TGTGCCAGCAGCGGGGACAGGGGGGCCTACGAGCAGTACTTC. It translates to CASSGDRGAYEQYF. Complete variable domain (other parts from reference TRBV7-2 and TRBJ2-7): GAGVSQSPSNKVTEKGKDVELRCDPISGHTALYWYRQSLGQGLEFLIYFQGNSAPDKSGLPSDRFSAERTGGSVSTLTIQRTQQEDSAVYLCASSGDRGAYEQYFGPGTRLTVT.

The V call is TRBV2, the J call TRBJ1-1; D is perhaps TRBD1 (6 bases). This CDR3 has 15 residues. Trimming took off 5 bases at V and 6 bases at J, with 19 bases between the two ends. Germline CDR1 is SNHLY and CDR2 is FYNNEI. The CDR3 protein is CASSQIRGRDAEAFF. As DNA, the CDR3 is TGTGCCAGCAGTCAAATCAGGGGACGCGACGCTGAAGCTTTCTTT.

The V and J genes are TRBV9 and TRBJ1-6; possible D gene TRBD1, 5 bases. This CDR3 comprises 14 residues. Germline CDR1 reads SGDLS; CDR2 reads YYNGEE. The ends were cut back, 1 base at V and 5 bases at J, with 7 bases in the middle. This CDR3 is CASSVRGNNSPLHF. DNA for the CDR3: TGTGCCAGCAGCGTACGGGGGAATAATTCACCCCTCCACTTT.

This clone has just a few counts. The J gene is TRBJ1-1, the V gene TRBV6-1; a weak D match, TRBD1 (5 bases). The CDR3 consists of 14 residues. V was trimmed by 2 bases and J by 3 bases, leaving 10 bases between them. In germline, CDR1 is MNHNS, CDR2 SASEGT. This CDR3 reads CASSEPPGHTEAFF. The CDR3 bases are TGTGCCAGCAGTGAACCTCCAGGGCACACTGAAGCTTTCTTT.

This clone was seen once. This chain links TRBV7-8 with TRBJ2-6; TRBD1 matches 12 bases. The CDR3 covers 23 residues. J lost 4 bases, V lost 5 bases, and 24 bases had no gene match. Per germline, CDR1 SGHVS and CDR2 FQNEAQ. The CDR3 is CASSPARGSGSGQGAFGANVLTF. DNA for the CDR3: TGTGCCAGCAGCCCGGCAAGAGGGTCTGGTTCGGGACAGGGGGCATTCGGGGCCAACGTCCTGACTTTC.

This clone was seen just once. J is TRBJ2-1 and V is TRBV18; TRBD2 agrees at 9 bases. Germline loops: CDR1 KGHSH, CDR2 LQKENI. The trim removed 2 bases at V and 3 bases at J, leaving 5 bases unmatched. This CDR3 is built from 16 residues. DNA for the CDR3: TGTGCCAGCTCACCATTAGCGGGGGCCGACTACAATGAGCAGTTCTTC. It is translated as CASSPLAGADYNEQFF.

Written as DNA, the CDR3 is TGCGCCAGCAGCCAAGAATACAGCGGAAACACCATATATTTT. The encoded protein is CASSQEYSGNTIYF. The genes are TRBV4-3 and TRBJ1-3; no firm D call. With 0 bases removed from V and 4 bases from J, the gap between germline ends came to 7 bases. The germline CDR1 and CDR2 sequences are LGHNA and YSLEER. This CDR3 region has 14 residues.

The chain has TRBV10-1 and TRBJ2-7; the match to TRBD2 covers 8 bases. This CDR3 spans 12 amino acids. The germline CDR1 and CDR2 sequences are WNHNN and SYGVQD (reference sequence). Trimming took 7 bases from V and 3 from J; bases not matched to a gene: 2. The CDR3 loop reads CASKGTSYEQYF. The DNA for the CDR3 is TGCGCCAGCAAAGGGACTAGCTACGAGCAGTACTTC.

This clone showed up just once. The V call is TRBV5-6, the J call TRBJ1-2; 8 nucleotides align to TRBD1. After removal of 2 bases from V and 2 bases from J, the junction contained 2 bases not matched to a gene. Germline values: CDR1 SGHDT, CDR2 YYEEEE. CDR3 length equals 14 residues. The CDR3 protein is CASSLQGVNYGYTF. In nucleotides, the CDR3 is TGTGCCAGCAGCTTACAGGGGGTGAACTATGGCTACACCTTC.

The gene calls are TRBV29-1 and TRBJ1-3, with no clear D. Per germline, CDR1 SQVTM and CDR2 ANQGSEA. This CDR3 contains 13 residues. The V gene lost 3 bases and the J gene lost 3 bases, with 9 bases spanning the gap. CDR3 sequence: CSVEGAYGNTIYF. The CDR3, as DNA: TGCAGCGTTGAGGGAGCGTATGGAAACACCATATATTTT.

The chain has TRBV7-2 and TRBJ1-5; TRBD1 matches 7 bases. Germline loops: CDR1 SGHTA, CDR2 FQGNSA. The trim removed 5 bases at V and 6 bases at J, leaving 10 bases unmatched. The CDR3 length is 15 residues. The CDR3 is CASSLDRVLGQPQHF. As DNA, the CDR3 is TGTGCCAGCAGCCTAGACAGGGTTTTGGGTCAGCCCCAGCATTTT. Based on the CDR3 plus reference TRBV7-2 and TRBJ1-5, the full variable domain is GAGVSQSPSNKVTEKGKDVELRCDPISGHTALYWYRQSLGQGLEFLIYFQGNSAPDKSGLPSDRFSAERTGGSVSTLTIQRTQQEDSAVYLCASSLDRVLGQPQHFGDGTRLSIL.